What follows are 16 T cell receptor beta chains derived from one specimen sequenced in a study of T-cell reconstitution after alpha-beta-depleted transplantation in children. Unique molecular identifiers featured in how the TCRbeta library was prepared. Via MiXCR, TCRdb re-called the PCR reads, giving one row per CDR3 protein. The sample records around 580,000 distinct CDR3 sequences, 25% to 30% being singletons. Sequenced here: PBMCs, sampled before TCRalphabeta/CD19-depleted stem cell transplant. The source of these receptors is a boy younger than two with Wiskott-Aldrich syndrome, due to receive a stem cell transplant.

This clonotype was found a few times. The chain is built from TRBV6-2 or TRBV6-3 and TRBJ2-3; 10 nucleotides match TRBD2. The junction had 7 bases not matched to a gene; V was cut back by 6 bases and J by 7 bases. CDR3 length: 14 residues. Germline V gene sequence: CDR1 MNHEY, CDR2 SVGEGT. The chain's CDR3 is CASRRAGGPNTQYF. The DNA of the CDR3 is TGTGCCAGCAGGAGAGCGGGAGGGCCAAATACGCAGTATTTT.

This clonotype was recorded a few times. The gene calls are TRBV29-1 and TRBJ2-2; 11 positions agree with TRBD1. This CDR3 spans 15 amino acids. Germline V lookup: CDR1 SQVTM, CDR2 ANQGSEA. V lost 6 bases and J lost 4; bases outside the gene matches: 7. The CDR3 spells CSVAGDRGGTGELFF. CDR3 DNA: TGCAGCGTCGCCGGGGACAGGGGGGGCACCGGGGAGCTGTTTTTT.

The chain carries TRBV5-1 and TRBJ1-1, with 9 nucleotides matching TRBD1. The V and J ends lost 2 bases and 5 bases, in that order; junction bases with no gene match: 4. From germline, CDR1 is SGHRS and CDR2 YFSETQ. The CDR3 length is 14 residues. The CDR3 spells CASSFTGGVTEAFF. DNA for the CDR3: TGCGCCAGCAGCTTCACAGGGGGCGTGACTGAAGCTTTCTTT.

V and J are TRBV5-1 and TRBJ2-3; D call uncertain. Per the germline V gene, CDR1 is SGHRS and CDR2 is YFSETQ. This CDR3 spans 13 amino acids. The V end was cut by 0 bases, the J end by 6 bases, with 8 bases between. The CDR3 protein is CASSLEVRDTQYF. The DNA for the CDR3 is TGCGCCAGCAGCTTGGAGGTGAGGGATACGCAGTATTTT.

The CDR3 reads CASSPANNEQFF. The DNA for the CDR3 is TGTGCCAGCAGCCCTGCGAACAATGAGCAGTTCTTC. The chain has TRBV7-9 and TRBJ2-1; D is ambiguous. The germline V gene encodes CDR1 SEHNR and CDR2 FQNEAQ (reference sequence). Trimming stripped 5 bases from V and 5 bases from J, with 7 bases between. The CDR3 extends over 12 amino acids. Supplemented by reference TRBV7-9 and TRBJ2-1, the full variable domain reads DTGVSQNPRHKITKRGQNVTFRCDPISEHNRLYWYRQTLGQGPEFLTYFQNEAQLEKSRLLSDRFSAERPKGSFSTLEIQRTEQGDSAMYLCASSPANNEQFFGPGTRLTVL.

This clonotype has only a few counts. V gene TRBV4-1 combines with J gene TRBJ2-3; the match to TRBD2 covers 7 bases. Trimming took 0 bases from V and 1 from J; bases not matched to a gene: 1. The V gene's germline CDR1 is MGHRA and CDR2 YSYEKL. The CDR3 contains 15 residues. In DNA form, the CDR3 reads TGCGCCAGCAGCCAAGATGGGAGGGGCACAGATACGCAGTATTTT. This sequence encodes CASSQDGRGTDTQYF.

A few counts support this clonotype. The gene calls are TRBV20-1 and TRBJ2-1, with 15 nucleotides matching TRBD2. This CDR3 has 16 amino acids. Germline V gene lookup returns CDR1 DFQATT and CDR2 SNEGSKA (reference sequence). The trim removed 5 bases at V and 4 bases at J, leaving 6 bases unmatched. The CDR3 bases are TGCAGTGCTTCAGGACTAGCGGGAGGGGGGTACAATGAGCAGTTCTTC. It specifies CSASGLAGGGYNEQFF.

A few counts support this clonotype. CDR3 residues: CASSLKLPYGEQYF. Here the CDR3 DNA reads TGTGCCAGCAGCTTGAAACTACCTTATGGAGAGCAGTACTTC. The chain recombines TRBV5-6 with TRBJ2-7; D unresolved. V dropped 1 base and J dropped 7 bases, with 15 bases sitting between them. Germline V gene data show CDR1 as SGHDT and CDR2 as YYEEEE. CDR3 length: 14 residues.

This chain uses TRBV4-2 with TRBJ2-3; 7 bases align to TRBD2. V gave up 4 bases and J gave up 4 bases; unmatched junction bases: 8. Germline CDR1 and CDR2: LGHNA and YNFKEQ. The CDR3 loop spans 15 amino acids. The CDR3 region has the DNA TGTGCCAGCAGCCCGACTAGCTTAAAATCAGATACGCAGTATTTT. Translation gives CASSPTSLKSDTQYF.

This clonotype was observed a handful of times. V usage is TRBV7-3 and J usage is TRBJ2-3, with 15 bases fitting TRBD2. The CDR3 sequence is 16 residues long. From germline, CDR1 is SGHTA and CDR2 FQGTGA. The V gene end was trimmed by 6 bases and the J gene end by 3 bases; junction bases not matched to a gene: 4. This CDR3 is CASSPGTSGRTDTQYF. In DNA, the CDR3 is TGTGCCAGCAGTCCCGGGACTAGCGGGAGGACAGATACGCAGTATTTT.

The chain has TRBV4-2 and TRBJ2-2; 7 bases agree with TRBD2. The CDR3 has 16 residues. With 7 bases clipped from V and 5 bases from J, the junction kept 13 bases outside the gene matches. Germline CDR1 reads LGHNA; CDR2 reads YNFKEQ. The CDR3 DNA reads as TGTGCCAGCATCCGGGCTAGCGGACAAGTAACCGGGGAGCTGTTTTTT. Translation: CASIRASGQVTGELFF.

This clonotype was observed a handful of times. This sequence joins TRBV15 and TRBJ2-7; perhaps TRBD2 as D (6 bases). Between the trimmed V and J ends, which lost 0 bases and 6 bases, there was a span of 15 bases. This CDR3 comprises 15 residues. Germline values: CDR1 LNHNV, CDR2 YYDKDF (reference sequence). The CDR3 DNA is TGTGCCACCAGCAGAGATCTGGGAGCGGGCCGCGAGCAGTACTTC. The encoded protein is CATSRDLGAGREQYF.

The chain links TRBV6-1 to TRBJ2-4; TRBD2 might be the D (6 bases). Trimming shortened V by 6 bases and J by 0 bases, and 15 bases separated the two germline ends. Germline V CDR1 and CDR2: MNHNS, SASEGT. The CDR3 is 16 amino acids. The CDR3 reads CASSPGGILAKNIQYF. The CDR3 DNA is TGTGCCAGCAGCCCCGGCGGGATTCTAGCCAAAAACATTCAGTACTTC.

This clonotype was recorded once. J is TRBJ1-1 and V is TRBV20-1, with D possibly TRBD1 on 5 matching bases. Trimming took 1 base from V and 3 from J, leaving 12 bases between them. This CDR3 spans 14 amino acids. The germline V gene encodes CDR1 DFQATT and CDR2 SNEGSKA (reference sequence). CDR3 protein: CSARGLRGYTEAFF. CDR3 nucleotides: TGCAGTGCTAGAGGACTGCGGGGGTACACTGAAGCTTTCTTT.

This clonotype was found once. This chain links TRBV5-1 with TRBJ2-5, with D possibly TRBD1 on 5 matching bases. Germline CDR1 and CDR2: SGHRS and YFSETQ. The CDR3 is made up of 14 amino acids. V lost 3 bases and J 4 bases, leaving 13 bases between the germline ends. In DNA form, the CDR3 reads TGCGCCAGCAGCTCCAGGGTGAGTGGAGAGACCCAGTACTTC. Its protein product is CASSSRVSGETQYF.

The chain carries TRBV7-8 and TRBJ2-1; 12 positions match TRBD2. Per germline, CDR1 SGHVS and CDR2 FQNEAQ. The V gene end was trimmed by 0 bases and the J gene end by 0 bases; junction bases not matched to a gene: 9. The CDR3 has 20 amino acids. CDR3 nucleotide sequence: TGTGCCAGCAGCTTAGCGAGGCTAGCGGGAGGGAGGAGCTCCTACAATGAGCAGTTCTTC. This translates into CASSLARLAGGRSSYNEQFF.